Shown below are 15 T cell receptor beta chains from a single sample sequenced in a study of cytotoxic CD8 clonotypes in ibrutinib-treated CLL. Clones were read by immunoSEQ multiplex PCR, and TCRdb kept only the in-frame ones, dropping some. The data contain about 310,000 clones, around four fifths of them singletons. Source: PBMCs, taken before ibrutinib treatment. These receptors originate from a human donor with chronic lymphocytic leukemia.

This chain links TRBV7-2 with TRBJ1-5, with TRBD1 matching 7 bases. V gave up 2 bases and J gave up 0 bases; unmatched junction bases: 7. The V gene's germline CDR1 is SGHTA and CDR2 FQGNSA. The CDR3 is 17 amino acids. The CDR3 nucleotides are TGTGCCAGCAGCTTAACCAGGGGGGGAGATAGCAATCAGCCCCAGCATTTT. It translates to CASSLTRGGDSNQPQHF.

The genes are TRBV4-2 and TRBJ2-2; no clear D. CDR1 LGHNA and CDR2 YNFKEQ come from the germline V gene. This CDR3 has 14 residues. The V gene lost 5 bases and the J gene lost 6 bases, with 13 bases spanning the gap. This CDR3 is CASSTLYRSGELFF. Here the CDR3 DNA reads TGTGCCAGCAGCACACTATATAGGTCCGGGGAGCTGTTTTTT.

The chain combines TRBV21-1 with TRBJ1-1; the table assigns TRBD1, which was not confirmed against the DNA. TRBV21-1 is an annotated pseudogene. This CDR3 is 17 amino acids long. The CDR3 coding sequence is TGTGCCAGCAGCAACAATGGGACAGGGGGCATGAACACTGAAGCTTTCTTT. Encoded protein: CASSNNGTGGMNTEAFF.

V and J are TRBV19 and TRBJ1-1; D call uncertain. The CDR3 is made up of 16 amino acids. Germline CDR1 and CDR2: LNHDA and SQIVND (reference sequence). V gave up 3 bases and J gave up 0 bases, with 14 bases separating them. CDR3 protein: CASSILFAGVNTEAFF. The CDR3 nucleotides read TGTGCCAGTAGTATTCTTTTTGCAGGCGTGAACACTGAAGCTTTCTTT. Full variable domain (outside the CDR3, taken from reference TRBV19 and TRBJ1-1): DGGITQSPKYLFRKEGQNVTLSCEQNLNHDAMYWYRQDPGQGLRLIYYSQIVNDFQKGDIAEGYSVSREKKESFPLTVTSAQKNPTAFYLCASSILFAGVNTEAFFGQGTRLTVV.

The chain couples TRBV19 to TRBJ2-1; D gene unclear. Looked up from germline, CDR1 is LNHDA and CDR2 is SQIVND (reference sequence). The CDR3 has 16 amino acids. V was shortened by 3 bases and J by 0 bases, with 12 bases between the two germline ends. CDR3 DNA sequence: TGTGCCAGTAGTATCGGCGGCTGGAGCTCCTACAATGAGCAGTTCTTC. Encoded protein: CASSIGGWSSYNEQFF.

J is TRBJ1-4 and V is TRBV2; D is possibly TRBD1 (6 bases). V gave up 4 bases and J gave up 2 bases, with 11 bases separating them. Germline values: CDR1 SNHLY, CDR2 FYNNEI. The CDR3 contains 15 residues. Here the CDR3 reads CASSVTGSTNEKLFF. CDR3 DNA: TGTGCCAGCAGTGTCACAGGGTCGACTAATGAAAAACTGTTTTTT.

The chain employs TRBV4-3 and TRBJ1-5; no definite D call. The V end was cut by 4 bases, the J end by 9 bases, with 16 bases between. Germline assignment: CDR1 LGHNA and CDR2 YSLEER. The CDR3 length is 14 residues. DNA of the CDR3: TGCGCCAGCAGCCCGGGCCCGAAATTGTGGCCCCAGCATTTT. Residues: CASSPGPKLWPQHF.

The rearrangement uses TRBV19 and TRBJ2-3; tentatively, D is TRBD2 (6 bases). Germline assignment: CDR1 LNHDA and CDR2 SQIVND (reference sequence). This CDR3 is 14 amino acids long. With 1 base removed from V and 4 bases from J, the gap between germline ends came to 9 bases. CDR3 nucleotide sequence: TGTGCCAGTAGTATAGCGGGAGAGGCAGATACGCAGTATTTT. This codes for CASSIAGEADTQYF.

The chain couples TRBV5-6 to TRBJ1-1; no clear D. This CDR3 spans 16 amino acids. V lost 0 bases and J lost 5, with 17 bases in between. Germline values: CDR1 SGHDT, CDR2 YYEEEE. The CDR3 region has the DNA TGTGCCAGCAGCTTGGAGCGGATTGGCTCCAAAACTGAAGCTTTCTTT. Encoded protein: CASSLERIGSKTEAFF.

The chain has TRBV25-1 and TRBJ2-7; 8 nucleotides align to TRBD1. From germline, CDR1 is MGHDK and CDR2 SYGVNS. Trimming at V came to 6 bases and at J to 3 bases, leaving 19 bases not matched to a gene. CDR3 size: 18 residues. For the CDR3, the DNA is TGTGCCAGCAGAACTACGCCGAATACCGGGACAGGAGACTACGAGCAGTACTTC. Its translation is CASRTTPNTGTGDYEQYF.

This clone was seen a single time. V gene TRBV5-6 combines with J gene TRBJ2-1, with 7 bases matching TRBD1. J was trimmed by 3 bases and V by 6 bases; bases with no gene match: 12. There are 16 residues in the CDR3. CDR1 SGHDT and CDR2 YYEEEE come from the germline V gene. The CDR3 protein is CASTVRGQGYYNEQFF. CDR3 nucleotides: TGTGCCAGCACGGTGAGGGGGCAGGGCTACTACAATGAGCAGTTCTTC.

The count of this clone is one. The chain's CDR3 is CASTYRLMNTEAFF. DNA for the CDR3: TGTGCCAGTACTTACAGACTAATGAACACTGAAGCTTTCTTT. The chain recombines TRBV19 with TRBJ1-1; D is uncertain. CDR3 size: 14 residues. Germline V gene sequence: CDR1 LNHDA, CDR2 SQIVND (reference sequence). V was trimmed by 7 bases and J by 0 bases, leaving 12 bases between them.

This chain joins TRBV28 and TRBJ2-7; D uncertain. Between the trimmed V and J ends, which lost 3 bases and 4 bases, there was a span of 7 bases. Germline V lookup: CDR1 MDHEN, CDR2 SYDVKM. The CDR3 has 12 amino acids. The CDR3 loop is CASSFGSYEQYF. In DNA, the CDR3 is TGTGCCAGCAGTTTCGGCTCTTACGAGCAGTACTTC. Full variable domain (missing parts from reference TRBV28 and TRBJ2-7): DVKVTQSSRYLVKRTGEKVFLECVQDMDHENMFWYRQDPGLGLRLIYFSYDVKMKEKGDIPEGYSVSREKKERFSLILESASTNQTSMYLCASSFGSYEQYFGPGTRLTVT.

Here the CDR3 reads CASSFGLAEEQYF. CDR3 in DNA: TGTGCCAGCAGCTTCGGACTAGCCGAGGAGCAGTACTTC. The chain is built from TRBV11-2 and TRBJ2-7; 8 bases match TRBD2. This CDR3 has 13 amino acids. Germline V lookup: CDR1 SGHAT, CDR2 FQNNGV. The trim removed 3 bases at V and 7 bases at J, leaving 5 bases unmatched.

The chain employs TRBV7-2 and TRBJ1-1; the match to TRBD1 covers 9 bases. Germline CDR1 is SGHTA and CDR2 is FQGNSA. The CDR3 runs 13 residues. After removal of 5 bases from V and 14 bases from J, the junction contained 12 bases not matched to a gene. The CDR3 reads CASSQNRDRVSFF. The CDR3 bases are TGTGCCAGCAGCCAAAACCGGGACAGGGTCTCGTTCTTT.